These 6 T cell receptor beta chains were sequenced from one sample in a study of CD8 T cells in ankylosing spondylitis (dated by TCRdb to between 2016 and 2019). Library construction relied on 5' RACE. TCRdb shows the sequencer as Illumina HiSeq 2500. Using fastp trimming at Q25 and MiXCR clonotype assembly, TCRdb reanalyzed the public sequencing data and kept in-frame beta chains. Rows with a matching CDR3 protein are joined into one entry that keeps the most common DNA and genes. The sample profile shows 180,000 or so distinct CDR3 sequences; 11% of them were found once. The ten top clones hold around 29% of the sample. Specimen: blood, either unsorted or a sorted T cell fraction (not recorded which). The receptors stem from a male donor with ankylosing spondylitis or in good health (not recorded which).

Many counts were recorded for this clonotype. CDR3 sequence: CSVEDLTSGSRYEQYF. For the CDR3, the DNA is TGCAGCGTTGAAGATCTCACTAGCGGGAGTCGCTACGAGCAGTACTTC. The V and J genes are TRBV29-1 and TRBJ2-7; 11 nucleotides line up with TRBD2. Germline V gives CDR1 SQVTM, CDR2 ANQGSEA. V gave up 0 bases and J gave up 3 bases; unmatched junction bases: 7. CDR3 length: 16 amino acids.

As to this clonotype: This may come from a read error, since a much larger clone is one base off. The final CDR3 position lacks the conserved phenylalanine or tryptophan, pointing to a likely read error. The J gene is TRBJ2-1, the V gene TRBV7-8; TRBD1 matches at 7 bases. Germline CDR1 and CDR2: SGHVS and FQNEAQ. This CDR3 spans 18 amino acids. The V segment lost 5 bases and the J segment 5 bases; nucleotides outside the gene matches: 18. CDR3 in DNA: TGTGCCAGCAGCCTACGCACTACAGGGGTGTTTTCCCACAATGAGCAGTTCCTC. Its translation: CASSLRTTGVFSHNEQFL.

This clonotype was seen a few times. V and J are TRBV4-3 and TRBJ1-6; D not certain. This CDR3 region has 15 residues. Trimming took 1 base from V and 4 from J, leaving 8 bases between them. The germline V gene encodes CDR1 LGHNA and CDR2 YSLEER. The CDR3 is CASSQGTDYNSPLHF. The CDR3 bases are TGCGCCAGCAGCCAAGGAACGGATTATAATTCACCCCTCCACTTT.

This sequence joins TRBV20-1 and TRBJ2-2; D is ambiguous. Trimming shortened V by 0 bases and J by 4 bases, and 21 bases separated the two germline ends. Looked up from germline, CDR1 is DFQATT and CDR2 is SNEGSKA (reference sequence). There are 18 residues in the CDR3. The CDR3 DNA reads as TGCAGTGCTAGAGAAAGATATGGCATCGACTCTGGCACCGGGGAGCTGTTTTTT. Residues: CSARERYGIDSGTGELFF.

This clonotype was picked up a small number of times. The chain employs TRBV18 and TRBJ1-1, with 9 bases identical to TRBD1. The CDR3 has 15 residues. With 3 bases clipped from V and 3 bases from J, the junction kept 5 bases outside the gene matches. Germline loops: CDR1 KGHSH, CDR2 LQKENI. CDR3 in DNA: TGTGCCAGCTCACCGCGGACAGGGGAATACACTGAAGCTTTCTTT. Protein sequence: CASSPRTGEYTEAFF.

This clonotype was counted many times. This chain uses TRBV27 with TRBJ2-7; no clear D gene. Germline V gene data show CDR1 as MNHEY and CDR2 as SMNVEV (reference sequence). The ends were cut back, 2 bases at V and 4 bases at J, with 12 bases in the middle. The length of the CDR3 is 14 residues. CDR3 sequence (DNA): TGTGCCAGCAGTTTACACAGTCACCCTTACGAGCAGTACTTC. Its translation: CASSLHSHPYEQYF.